This T cell receptor (beta chain) is from a study of cytomegalovirus exposure and HLA in healthy donors. Study outcomes and limitations: The authors judged a highly shared variant cluster likely a sequencing artifact.

Researchers ran the PCR with 60 Vbeta and 13 Jbeta primers. Only in-frame clones appear in the TCRdb table, and some are missing; sequencing was by immunoSEQ multiplex PCR. This table holds 100,000 to 150,000 clones, 81% found once. To note about this clone: Its matching antigen is unknown.

The receptor comes from a man aged 18 to 30 in good health and CMV-seropositive. The specimen sequenced was PBMCs.

The CDR3 reads CASSYNSGGADNEQFF. CDR3 coding DNA: TGTGCCAGCAGTTACAATAGCGGGGGGGCCGATAATGAGCAGTTCTTC. The rearrangement joins TRBV6-5 to TRBJ2-1; 11 bases are shared with TRBD2. With 2 bases clipped from V and 7 bases from J, the junction kept 7 bases outside the gene matches. Germline V gene lookup returns CDR1 MNHEY and CDR2 SVGAGI. The CDR3 loop spans 16 amino acids.